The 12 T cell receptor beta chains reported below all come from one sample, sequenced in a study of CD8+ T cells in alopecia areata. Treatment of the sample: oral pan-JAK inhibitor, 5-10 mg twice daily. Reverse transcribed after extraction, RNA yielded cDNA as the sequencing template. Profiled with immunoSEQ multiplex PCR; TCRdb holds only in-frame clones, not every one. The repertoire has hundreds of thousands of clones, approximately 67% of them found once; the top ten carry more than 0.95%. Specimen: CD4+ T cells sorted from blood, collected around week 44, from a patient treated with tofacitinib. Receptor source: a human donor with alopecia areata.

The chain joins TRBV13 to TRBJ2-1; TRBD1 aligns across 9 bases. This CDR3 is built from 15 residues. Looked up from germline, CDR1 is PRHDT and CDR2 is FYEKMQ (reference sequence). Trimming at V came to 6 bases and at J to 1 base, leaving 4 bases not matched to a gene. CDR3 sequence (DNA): TGTGCCAGCAGTTCAGACAGGGGGTCCTACAATGAGCAGTTCTTC. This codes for CASSSDRGSYNEQFF.

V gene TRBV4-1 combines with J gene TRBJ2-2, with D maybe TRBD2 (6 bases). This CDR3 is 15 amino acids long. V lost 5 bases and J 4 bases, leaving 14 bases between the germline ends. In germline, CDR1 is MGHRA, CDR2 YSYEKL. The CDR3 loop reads CASSTGRGRTGELFF. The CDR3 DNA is TGCGCCAGCAGCACTGGGCGGGGACGCACCGGGGAGCTGTTTTTT.

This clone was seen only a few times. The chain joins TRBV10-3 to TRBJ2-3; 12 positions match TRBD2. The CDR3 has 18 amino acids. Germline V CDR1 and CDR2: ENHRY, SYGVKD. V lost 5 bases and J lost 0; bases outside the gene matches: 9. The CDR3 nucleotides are TGTGCCATCAGTACTAGCGGGGGGATTAAGACTAGCACAGATACGCAGTATTTT. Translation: CAISTSGGIKTSTDTQYF.

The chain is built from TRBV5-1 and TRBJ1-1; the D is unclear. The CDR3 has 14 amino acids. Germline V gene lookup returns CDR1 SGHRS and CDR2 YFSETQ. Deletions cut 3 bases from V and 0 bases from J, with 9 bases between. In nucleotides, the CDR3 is TGCGCCAGCAGCTCGGAGCTGATGAACACTGAAGCTTTCTTT. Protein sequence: CASSSELMNTEAFF.

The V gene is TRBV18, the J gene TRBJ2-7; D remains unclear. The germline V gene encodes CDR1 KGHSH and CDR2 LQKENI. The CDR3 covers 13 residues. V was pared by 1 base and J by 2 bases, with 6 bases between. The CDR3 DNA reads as TGTGCCAGCTCACCACAGGCGACCTACGAGCAGTACTTC. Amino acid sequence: CASSPQATYEQYF.

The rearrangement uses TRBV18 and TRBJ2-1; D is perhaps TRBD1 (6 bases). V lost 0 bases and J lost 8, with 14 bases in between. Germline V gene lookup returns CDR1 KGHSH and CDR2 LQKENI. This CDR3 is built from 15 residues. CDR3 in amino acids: CASSPPTGKSYEQFF. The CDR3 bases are TGTGCCAGCTCACCACCTACAGGGAAATCCTATGAGCAGTTCTTC.

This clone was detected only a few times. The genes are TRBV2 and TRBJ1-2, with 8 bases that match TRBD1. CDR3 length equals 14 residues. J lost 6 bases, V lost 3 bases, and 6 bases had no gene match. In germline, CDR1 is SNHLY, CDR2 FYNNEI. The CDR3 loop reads CASSDLDRVDGYTF. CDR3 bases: TGTGCCAGCAGTGATTTGGACAGGGTTGATGGCTACACCTTC.

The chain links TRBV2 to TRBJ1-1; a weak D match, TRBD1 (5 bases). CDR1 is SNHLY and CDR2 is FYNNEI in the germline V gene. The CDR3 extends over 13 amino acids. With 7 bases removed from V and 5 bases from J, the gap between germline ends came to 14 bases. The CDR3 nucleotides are TGTGCCAGCAAGGGCCAGGGAAAGACTGAAGCTTTCTTT. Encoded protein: CASKGQGKTEAFF.

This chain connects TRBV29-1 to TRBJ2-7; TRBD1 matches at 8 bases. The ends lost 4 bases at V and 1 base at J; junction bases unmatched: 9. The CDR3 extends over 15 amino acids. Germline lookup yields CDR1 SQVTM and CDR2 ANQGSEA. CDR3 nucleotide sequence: TGCAGCGTTGTTAGAAGGGACAGGAGATCCTACGAGCAGTACTTC. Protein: CSVVRRDRRSYEQYF.

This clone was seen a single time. Here the CDR3 DNA reads TGTGCCAGCAGCTTCCGCCCCAACAATGAGCAGTTCTTC. Protein: CASSFRPNNEQFF. The chain is built from TRBV7-3 and TRBJ2-1, with D uncertain. The CDR3 runs to 13 residues. V was pared by 3 bases and J by 5 bases, with 8 bases between. The germline V gene has CDR1 SGHTA and CDR2 FQGTGA.

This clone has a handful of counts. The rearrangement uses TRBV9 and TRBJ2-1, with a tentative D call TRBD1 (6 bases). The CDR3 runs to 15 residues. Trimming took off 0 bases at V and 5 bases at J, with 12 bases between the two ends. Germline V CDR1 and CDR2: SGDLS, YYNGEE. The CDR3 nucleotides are TGTGCCAGCAGCGTAGCCTGGTCAGGGGACAATGAGCAGTTCTTC. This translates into CASSVAWSGDNEQFF.

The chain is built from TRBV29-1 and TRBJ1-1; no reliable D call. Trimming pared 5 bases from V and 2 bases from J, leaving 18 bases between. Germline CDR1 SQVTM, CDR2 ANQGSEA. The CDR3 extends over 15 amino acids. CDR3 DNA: TGCAGCGTTCCATCTGGACTGTTTCACAACACTGAAGCTTTCTTT. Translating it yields CSVPSGLFHNTEAFF.